Each of the 23 T cell receptor beta chains below was sequenced from the same sample in a study of blood T cell repertoires in COVID-19. Sequencing used immunoSEQ multiplex PCR; TCRdb keeps in-frame clones, though not all of them. The sample has approximately 97,000 clones; more than 75% are singletons. Sequenced input: peripheral blood. The source is a man aged 55 to 70 with active or convalescent COVID-19.

This rearrangement joins TRBV6-5 to TRBJ1-2; D possibly corresponds to TRBD1 (5 bases). Germline lookup yields CDR1 MNHEY and CDR2 SVGAGI. V was shortened by 1 base and J by 8 bases, with 14 bases between the two germline ends. The CDR3 extends over 14 amino acids. DNA for the CDR3: TGTGCCAGCAGTTACTTAGGGCAGGGCGTCGGCTACACCTTC. Its translation: CASSYLGQGVGYTF.

This chain connects TRBV11-2 to TRBJ1-2, with D perhaps TRBD1 (5 bases). This CDR3 has 13 residues. Deletions cut 5 bases from V and 5 bases from J, with 12 bases between. CDR1 SGHAT and CDR2 FQNNGV come from the germline V gene. The CDR3 region is CASSPSGGYGYTF. The CDR3 DNA reads TGTGCCAGCAGCCCGTCCGGGGGGTATGGCTACACCTTC.

This chain uses TRBV7-2 with TRBJ1-5, with a possible D match to TRBD1 (6 bases). The germline V gene encodes CDR1 SGHTA and CDR2 FQGNSA. The CDR3 runs to 14 residues. V was pared by 5 bases and J by 2 bases, with 10 bases between. Here the CDR3 reads CASSPDRRNQPQHF. The CDR3 bases are TGTGCCAGCAGCCCGGACAGACGCAATCAGCCCCAGCATTTT.

This clone came up a few times. The chain has TRBV4-1 and TRBJ1-4; 7 positions match TRBD1. Trimming at V came to 4 bases and at J to 4 bases, leaving 3 bases not matched to a gene. Germline V gene lookup returns CDR1 MGHRA and CDR2 YSYEKL. CDR3 length: 14 amino acids. CDR3 protein: CASSRTGYNEKLFF. DNA for the CDR3: TGCGCCAGCAGCCGGACAGGTTATAATGAAAAACTGTTTTTT.

A few counts support this clone. The CDR3 region has the DNA TGCGCCAGCAGCCCGACAGATCCTGGGGCCAACGTCCTGACTTTC. This translates into CASSPTDPGANVLTF. J is TRBJ2-6 and V is TRBV4-3; D may be TRBD1 (5 bases). Germline V gene sequence: CDR1 LGHNA, CDR2 YSLEER. The V and J ends lost 4 bases and 2 bases respectively, with 9 bases between them. The CDR3 has 15 amino acids.

The chain couples TRBV18 to TRBJ2-1; 8 bases fit TRBD2. Germline V gene data show CDR1 as KGHSH and CDR2 as LQKENI. The CDR3 loop spans 15 amino acids. J was trimmed by 6 bases and V by 3 bases; bases with no gene match: 7. CDR3 nucleotides: TGTGCCAGCTCACCCGCTGGGACTAGAGGCAATGAGCAGTTCTTC. Its protein product is CASSPAGTRGNEQFF. Drawing the rest from reference TRBV18 and TRBJ2-1, the complete variable domain is NAGVMQNPRHLVRRRGQEARLRCSPMKGHSHVYWYRQLPEEGLKFMVYLQKENIIDESGMPKERFSAEFPKEGPSILRIQQVVRGDSAAYFCASSPAGTRGNEQFFGPGTRLTVL.

The chain employs TRBV9 and TRBJ2-1; 10 bases align to TRBD2. The CDR3 covers 17 residues. The germline V gene encodes CDR1 SGDLS and CDR2 YYNGEE. Trimming cost V 0 bases and J 3 bases; bases outside gene matches: 6. CDR3 sequence (DNA): TGTGCCAGCAGCGTAGATGTAGCGGGAGGCTTCTACAATGAGCAGTTCTTC. Residues: CASSVDVAGGFYNEQFF.

The rearrangement uses TRBV11-2 and TRBJ2-1; TRBD1 matches 12 bases. After removal of 1 base from V and 7 bases from J, the junction contained 11 bases not matched to a gene. The germline CDR1 and CDR2 sequences are SGHAT and FQNNGV. This CDR3 is 18 amino acids long. CDR3 sequence reads: CASSLAPLGQGASNEQFF. DNA for the CDR3: TGTGCCAGCAGCTTAGCCCCTCTGGGACAGGGGGCGTCAAATGAGCAGTTCTTC.

The chain has TRBV30 and TRBJ2-2; D might be TRBD1 (8 bases). The CDR3 is 17 amino acids. V was shortened by 3 bases and J by 3 bases, with 20 bases between the two germline ends. The germline CDR1 and CDR2 sequences are GTSNPN and SVGIG (reference sequence). The DNA for the CDR3 is TGTGCCTGGAGCCGGGGGGCAGGGGGCTGGTACACCGGGGAGCTGTTTTTT. Its translation: CAWSRGAGGWYTGELFF.

The J gene is TRBJ1-2, the V gene TRBV29-1, with 7 bases aligning to TRBD1. Per the germline V gene, CDR1 is SQVTM and CDR2 is ANQGSEA. The ends lost 7 bases at V and 2 bases at J; junction bases unmatched: 7. This CDR3 comprises 13 residues. The CDR3 reads CSASTGTNYGYTF. The CDR3 nucleotides read TGCAGCGCCTCGACAGGGACCAACTATGGCTACACCTTC.

The chain has TRBV14 and TRBJ2-1; TRBD2 matches 10 bases. J gave up 4 bases and V 4 bases, and 7 bases lay outside the gene matches. The CDR3 is made up of 16 amino acids. Germline V gene lookup returns CDR1 SGHDN and CDR2 FVKESK. The DNA for the CDR3 is TGTGCCAGCAGCCTATTGGGACTAGCGACGTACAATGAGCAGTTCTTC. Its protein is CASSLLGLATYNEQFF.

This CDR3 is CASSVEGTPDTQYF. The DNA of the CDR3 is TGTGCCAGCAGCGTAGAGGGGACACCAGATACGCAGTATTTT. V and J are TRBV9 and TRBJ2-3, with D possibly TRBD1 on 6 matching bases. From germline, CDR1 is SGDLS and CDR2 YYNGEE. Trimming shortened V by 0 bases and J by 4 bases, and 9 bases separated the two germline ends. There are 14 residues in the CDR3.

The V and J genes are TRBV6-5 and TRBJ2-1, with 7 nucleotides matching TRBD1. Germline V gene data show CDR1 as MNHEY and CDR2 as SVGAGI. The CDR3 is 15 amino acids. The trim removed 0 bases at V and 8 bases at J, leaving 7 bases unmatched. CDR3 nucleotide sequence: TGTGCCAGCAGTTACTCGACAGGGACCGGGGATGAGCAGTTCTTC. Its translation is CASSYSTGTGDEQFF.

This clone was counted between two and nine times. The chain employs TRBV20-1 and TRBJ2-1; 11 positions match TRBD2. The CDR3 covers 13 residues. The V segment lost 3 bases and the J segment 10 bases; nucleotides outside the gene matches: 5. The germline V gene encodes CDR1 DFQATT and CDR2 SNEGSKA (reference sequence). CDR3 nucleotides: TGCAGTGCTAGTCTGACTAGCGGGACCGAGCAGTTCTTC. Its translation: CSASLTSGTEQFF.

The CDR3 nucleotides are TGTGCCAGCAGCTTGTCTCCTAGAGGTCTTAACGAAAAACTGTTTTTT. The encoded protein is CASSLSPRGLNEKLFF. The chain is built from TRBV5-5 and TRBJ1-4; D uncertain. The V end lost 1 base, the J end lost 8 bases, and 18 bases lay between the germline ends. From germline, CDR1 is SGHKS and CDR2 YYEKEE (reference sequence). The CDR3 totals 16 residues.

V gene TRBV4-3 combines with J gene TRBJ2-1; D might be TRBD1 (5 bases). Germline V lookup: CDR1 LGHNA, CDR2 YSLEER. The CDR3 has 15 amino acids. Trimming took 0 bases from V and 3 from J, leaving 9 bases between them. The CDR3 protein is CASSQDRTNYNEQFF. The CDR3 region has the DNA TGCGCCAGCAGCCAAGATCGGACAAACTACAATGAGCAGTTCTTC.

This chain uses TRBV3-1 (or the pseudogene TRBV3-2) with TRBJ1-1; D is undetermined. The V gene's germline CDR1 is LGHDT and CDR2 YNNKEL (reference sequence). The CDR3 is 15 amino acids. Trimming took 4 bases from V and 7 from J, leaving 19 bases between them. The chain's CDR3 is CASSLGGSRTIEAFF. The DNA of the CDR3 is TGTGCCAGCAGCCTTGGCGGTAGCCGAACGATTGAAGCTTTCTTT.

The chain carries TRBV19 and TRBJ2-1, with 8 bases lining up with TRBD1. The V gene end was trimmed by 5 bases and the J gene end by 14 bases; junction bases not matched to a gene: 17. This CDR3 region has 15 residues. The germline V gene has CDR1 LNHDA and CDR2 SQIVND (reference sequence). The CDR3 protein is CASSPRGQADRRKFF. In DNA, the CDR3 is TGTGCCAGTAGTCCTAGGGGACAGGCCGACAGACGTAAGTTCTTC.

The rearrangement uses TRBV3-1 (or the pseudogene TRBV3-2) and TRBJ2-3, with 14 bases lining up with TRBD2. The junction had 7 bases not matched to a gene; V was cut back by 4 bases and J by 1 base. This CDR3 has 18 residues. Germline loops: CDR1 LGHDT, CDR2 YNNKEL (reference sequence). CDR3 region: CASSLGTSGSGGTDTQYF. CDR3 nucleotides: TGTGCCAGCAGCCTCGGGACTAGCGGGAGCGGAGGCACAGATACGCAGTATTTT.

This CDR3 reads CASSLATGRNQPQHF. As DNA, the CDR3 is TGTGCCAGCAGCTTAGCGACAGGGAGGAATCAGCCCCAGCATTTT. This chain connects TRBV7-2 to TRBJ1-5; TRBD1 aligns across 7 bases. J lost 4 bases, V lost 0 bases, and 3 bases had no gene match. There are 15 residues in the CDR3. Germline CDR1 and CDR2: SGHTA and FQGNSA.

The sample holds one count of this clone. At one end, the junction sequence differs from germline, possibly due to a read error. This chain joins TRBV7-9 and TRBJ2-1; TRBD2 is a possible D gene (5 bases). This CDR3 region has 12 residues. Per the germline V gene, CDR1 is SEHNR and CDR2 is FQNEAQ (reference sequence). The CDR3 nucleotides read TGTGCCAGCAGCCTGAACGGGATTATCGGGATCTTC. Translating it yields CASSLNGIIGIF.

The chain joins TRBV6-5 to TRBJ1-1; D is unclear. The CDR3 totals 14 residues. Germline CDR1 is MNHEY and CDR2 is SVGAGI. The ends were cut back, 2 bases at V and 1 base at J, with 8 bases in the middle. CDR3 sequence: CASSYGGWNTEAFF. Here the CDR3 DNA reads TGTGCCAGCAGTTACGGAGGGTGGAACACTGAAGCTTTCTTT.

This clone has only one observation. This chain joins TRBV9 and TRBJ2-5; a weak D match, TRBD2 (6 bases). The germline V gene encodes CDR1 SGDLS and CDR2 YYNGEE. The CDR3 is 15 amino acids. V was pared by 0 bases and J by 5 bases, with 14 bases between. The CDR3 spells CASSVDEGGGETQYF. CDR3 nucleotides: TGTGCCAGCAGCGTAGATGAGGGCGGAGGGGAGACCCAGTACTTC.